Below are 26 T cell receptor beta chains sequenced from a single sample in a study of cytomegalovirus exposure and HLA in healthy donors. This PCR relied on a set of 60 Vbeta primers and 13 Jbeta primers. Clones were sequenced by immunoSEQ multiplex PCR, and TCRdb holds only the in-frame ones, with some missing. The table lists 150,000 to 250,000 clones, around 85% of them singletons. Sequencing input: PBMCs. The receptor source for this set is a woman aged 50 to 60 in good health and CMV-seronegative.

This chain uses TRBV6-5 with TRBJ1-5; D gene uncertain. Trimming stripped 4 bases from V and 8 bases from J, with 18 bases between. The CDR3 covers 15 residues. Germline CDR1 is MNHEY and CDR2 is SVGAGI. As DNA, the CDR3 is TGTGCCAGCAGTTTGGATCCGGGAAACAGAAAGCCCCAGCATTTT. Amino acid sequence: CASSLDPGNRKPQHF.

CDR3 loop: CASSLVGPSDRSGKLFF. CDR3 nucleotide sequence: TGTGCCAGCAGCTTAGTGGGACCCTCCGACAGGTCCGGAAAACTGTTTTTT. The chain recombines TRBV7-2 with TRBJ1-4; the D gene is possibly TRBD1 (6 bases). V dropped 1 base and J dropped 10 bases, with 22 bases sitting between them. CDR1 and CDR2 from the germline V gene are SGHTA and FQGNSA. This CDR3 spans 17 amino acids.

This clone was seen a handful of times. This chain connects TRBV27 to TRBJ2-5; 12 bases agree with TRBD2. This CDR3 spans 17 amino acids. Germline V gives CDR1 MNHEY, CDR2 SMNVEV (reference sequence). V gave up 1 base and J gave up 5 bases; unmatched junction bases: 8. The CDR3 here is CASSLWASGRAGETQYF. The CDR3 bases are TGTGCCAGCAGTTTATGGGCTAGCGGGAGGGCCGGGGAGACCCAGTACTTC.

The rearrangement links TRBV6-5 to TRBJ2-7, with 9 bases aligning to TRBD1. With 6 bases clipped from V and 6 bases from J, the junction kept 9 bases outside the gene matches. The CDR3 has 14 residues. The V gene's germline CDR1 is MNHEY and CDR2 SVGAGI. The DNA of the CDR3 is TGTGCCAGCAGGGAGACAGGGGGTGCAGGCGAGCAGTACTTC. Translation gives CASRETGGAGEQYF.

The chain carries TRBV4-1 and TRBJ1-1; the match to TRBD1 covers 8 bases. With V trimmed by 4 bases and J by 5 bases, 3 bases remained unmatched. CDR1 and CDR2 (germline): MGHRA, YSYEKL. The CDR3 sequence is 13 residues long. CDR3 sequence: CASSRTGKTEAFF. The CDR3 DNA reads as TGCGCCAGCAGCCGGACAGGGAAGACTGAAGCTTTCTTT.

This clone came up once. This chain links TRBV7-9 with TRBJ1-6, with D possibly TRBD1 on 6 matching bases. The CDR3 is 16 amino acids. Germline V gene data show CDR1 as SEHNR and CDR2 as FQNEAQ (reference sequence). Deletions cut 4 bases from V and 7 bases from J, with 17 bases between. This chain's CDR3 is CASSSPGQAGNSPLHF. The DNA of the CDR3 is TGTGCCAGCAGCTCGCCGGGACAAGCGGGGAATTCACCCCTCCACTTT.

This chain uses TRBV27 with TRBJ2-5, with a possible D match to TRBD1 (5 bases). The better agreement between TRBJ2-7 and the DNA end casts doubt on the J call. Germline V gene lookup returns CDR1 MNHEY and CDR2 SMNVEV (reference sequence). This CDR3 region has 14 residues. The CDR3 protein is CASSLDRGPYEQYF. The DNA of the CDR3 is TGTGCCAGCAGTTTAGATAGGGGTCCCTACGAGCAGTACTTC.

The chain recombines TRBV6-1 with TRBJ2-5; no firm D call. V was pared by 7 bases and J by 0 bases, with 15 bases between. The V gene's germline CDR1 is MNHNS and CDR2 SASEGT. The length of the CDR3 is 15 residues. The CDR3 reads CASTSGPSNQETQYF. DNA of the CDR3: TGTGCCAGCACTTCAGGCCCCTCGAACCAAGAGACCCAGTACTTC.

V gene TRBV4-2 combines with J gene TRBJ2-7, with 11 positions matching TRBD2. The CDR3 contains 18 residues. Trimming cost V 2 bases and J 7 bases; bases outside gene matches: 16. Germline CDR1 reads LGHNA; CDR2 reads YNFKEQ. CDR3 nucleotide sequence: TGTGCCAGCAGCCAACCACCAACCTTAGCGGGAGGGCTGAAAGAGCAGTACTTC. Amino acid sequence: CASSQPPTLAGGLKEQYF.

The gene calls are TRBV7-2 and TRBJ2-5, with 9 bases that match TRBD2. V lost 5 bases, J lost 3 bases, and 1 base stayed unmatched. The CDR3 totals 13 residues. Germline V gene lookup returns CDR1 SGHTA and CDR2 FQGNSA. As DNA, the CDR3 is TGTGCCAGCAGCGGCGGGAGGGAAGAGACCCAGTACTTC. Protein: CASSGGREETQYF.

This chain connects TRBV7-9 to TRBJ2-1; 7 bases agree with TRBD2. The germline gives CDR1 SEHNR, CDR2 FQNEAQ (reference sequence). V lost 4 bases, J lost 4 bases, and 4 bases stayed unmatched. The CDR3 totals 14 residues. The CDR3 nucleotides read TGTGCCAGCAGCTCGAGGACTAGTTACAATGAGCAGTTCTTC. It specifies CASSSRTSYNEQFF.

V usage is TRBV5-1 and J usage is TRBJ2-1; a possible D gene is TRBD1 (6 bases). With 3 bases removed from V and 6 bases from J, the gap between germline ends came to 28 bases. The CDR3 covers 19 residues. In germline, CDR1 is SGHRS, CDR2 YFSETQ. This CDR3 is CASSYSISGSPTGINEQFF. The CDR3 coding sequence is TGCGCCAGCAGCTACTCGATTTCGGGTTCCCCAACAGGGATCAATGAGCAGTTCTTC.

V and J are TRBV28 and TRBJ2-5, with 9 bases that match TRBD2. CDR1 MDHEN and CDR2 SYDVKM come from the germline V gene. V was pared by 7 bases and J by 0 bases, with 9 bases of the junction left unmatched. The CDR3 contains 16 residues. The CDR3 bases are TGTGCCAGCACCCCGACTAGCGGATCGTACCAAGAGACCCAGTACTTC. Translation: CASTPTSGSYQETQYF.

The V gene is TRBV4-2, the J gene TRBJ2-1; TRBD2 aligns across 11 bases. The CDR3 consists of 16 residues. Germline V lookup: CDR1 LGHNA, CDR2 YNFKEQ. Losses at the gene ends were 2 bases for V and 7 bases for J; bases not matched to a gene: 7. CDR3 sequence: CASSQPLAGGGNEQFF. Here the CDR3 DNA reads TGTGCCAGCAGCCAACCCCTAGCGGGAGGAGGAAATGAGCAGTTCTTC.

This chain uses TRBV30 with TRBJ1-1, with D possibly TRBD1 on 6 matching bases. Trimming cost V 7 bases and J 4 bases, with 19 bases left between them. Per germline, CDR1 GTSNPN and CDR2 SVGIG (reference sequence). The CDR3 extends over 14 amino acids. The CDR3 region has the DNA TGTGCCTCTTCGGCCCCTTTCAGGGGCACTGAAGCTTTCTTT. It specifies CASSAPFRGTEAFF.

The chain combines TRBV6-1 with TRBJ1-1, with 9 bases identical to TRBD1. Per germline, CDR1 MNHNS and CDR2 SASEGT. V lost 2 bases to trimming and J lost 10 bases; unmatched junction nucleotides: 5. The CDR3 is 13 residues long. The CDR3 region has the DNA TGTGCCAGCAGTGAATCCGGGACAGGGAGAGCTTTCTTT. Translation gives CASSESGTGRAFF.

The sample holds one count of this clone. The rearrangement joins TRBV28 to TRBJ2-7; 8 bases align to TRBD2. V shed 7 bases and J 7 bases; nucleotides not matched to a gene: 18. The CDR3 totals 16 residues. Germline loops: CDR1 MDHEN, CDR2 SYDVKM. The CDR3 here is CASTIGNRAGVREQYF. CDR3 bases: TGTGCCAGCACGATCGGAAACAGAGCGGGAGTTCGGGAGCAGTACTTC.

V gene TRBV27 combines with J gene TRBJ2-1, with a tentative D call TRBD1 (5 bases). Trimming stripped 8 bases from V and 5 bases from J, with 16 bases between. The germline CDR1 and CDR2 sequences are MNHEY and SMNVEV (reference sequence). The CDR3 extends over 14 amino acids. CDR3 DNA sequence: TGTGCCAGCGAACAACAGGACCAGGACAATGAGCAGTTCTTC. Translating gives CASEQQDQDNEQFF.

The chain carries TRBV5-4 and TRBJ2-1; a possible D gene is TRBD2 (5 bases). The V end lost 5 bases, the J end lost 3 bases, and 18 bases lay between the germline ends. CDR1 and CDR2 (germline): SGHNT, YYREEE (reference sequence). This CDR3 has 16 residues. In DNA form, the CDR3 reads TGTGCCAGCAGGGGTAGCGAGAGTAACCTCTACAATGAGCAGTTCTTC. Protein sequence: CASRGSESNLYNEQFF.

V usage is TRBV7-2 and J usage is TRBJ2-1; weak D call: TRBD2 (6 bases). Trimming removed 1 base at V and 9 bases at J, with 13 bases between. The CDR3 has 14 residues. The V gene's germline CDR1 is SGHTA and CDR2 FQGNSA. CDR3 DNA sequence: TGTGCCAGCAGCTTAGACACTAGCCGGGGTGAGCAGTTCTTC. Its translation: CASSLDTSRGEQFF.

This chain uses TRBV5-6 with TRBJ1-2, with D possibly being TRBD1 (6 bases). The CDR3 sequence is 14 residues long. Per germline, CDR1 SGHDT and CDR2 YYEEEE. V lost 6 bases and J lost 4, with 16 bases in between. This chain's CDR3 is CASTEGGFTYGYTF. CDR3 nucleotides: TGTGCCAGCACAGAAGGGGGATTTACCTATGGCTACACCTTC.

This clone was seen a few times. The chain recombines TRBV5-1 with TRBJ2-5; TRBD1 aligns across 7 bases. This CDR3 is 14 amino acids long. Germline values: CDR1 SGHRS, CDR2 YFSETQ. V dropped 5 bases and J dropped 3; count of bases not matched to a gene: 7. The CDR3 region has the DNA TGCGCCAGCAGAGAGGGGACAGCTAAAGAGACCCAGTACTTC. Its protein product is CASREGTAKETQYF. Combining the CDR3 with reference TRBV5-1 and TRBJ2-5 gives the whole variable domain KAGVTQTPRYLIKTRGQQVTLSCSPISGHRSVSWYQQTPGQGLQFLFEYFSETQRNKGNFPGRFSGRQFSNSRSEMNVSTLELGDSALYLCASREGTAKETQYFGPGTRLLVL.

The CDR3, as DNA: TGTGCCTGGAGTCGGACAGGGCGGGGAAACACCATATATTTT. Its translation: CAWSRTGRGNTIYF. This sequence joins TRBV30 and TRBJ1-3, with 8 bases fitting TRBD1. The CDR3 is 14 residues long. The junction had 4 bases not matched to a gene; V was cut back by 2 bases and J by 4 bases. Germline CDR1 reads GTSNPN; CDR2 reads SVGIG (reference sequence). Using reference TRBV30 and TRBJ1-3 for the parts outside the CDR3, the full variable domain is SQTIHQWPATLVQPVGSPLSLECTVEGTSNPNLYWYRQAAGRGLQLLFYSVGIGQISSEVPQNLSASRPQDRQFILSSKKLLLSDSGFYLCAWSRTGRGNTIYFGEGSWLTVV.

The chain uses TRBV19 and TRBJ2-7; 8 positions agree with TRBD2. Germline CDR1 LNHDA, CDR2 SQIVND (reference sequence). The CDR3 has 16 amino acids. V gave up 2 bases and J gave up 0 bases; unmatched junction bases: 6. CDR3 in amino acids: CASSIRLASGSYEQYF. CDR3 in DNA: TGTGCCAGTAGTATAAGACTAGCGTCAGGCTCCTACGAGCAGTACTTC.

The rearrangement uses TRBV6-6 and TRBJ2-3; D is undetermined. The CDR3 sequence is 14 residues long. Germline loops: CDR1 MNHNY, CDR2 SVGAGI (reference sequence). Trimming pared 2 bases from V and 2 bases from J, leaving 8 bases between. CDR3 amino acids: CASSYGQHTDTQYF. DNA of the CDR3: TGTGCCAGCAGTTACGGTCAACACACAGATACGCAGTATTTT.

This clone was counted only a few times. The chain joins TRBV7-9 to TRBJ1-1; D gene uncertain. The germline V gene has CDR1 SEHNR and CDR2 FQNEAQ (reference sequence). Trimming removed 2 bases at V and 7 bases at J, with 14 bases between. This CDR3 has 14 amino acids. The CDR3 DNA sequence: TGTGCCAGCAGCTTACTGAAGGGAGGTCTTGAAGCTTTCTTT. The encoded protein is CASSLLKGGLEAFF.